The 21 T cell receptor beta chains presented below share a single source sample, sequenced in a study of cytomegalovirus exposure and HLA in healthy donors. PCR employed 60 Vbeta and 13 Jbeta primers. Data came from immunoSEQ multiplex PCR; TCRdb stores just in-frame clones and leaves some out. The sample lists 55,000 to 65,000 clones; over 75% were seen once. The source material was PBMCs. The receptors stem from a female donor in good health and CMV-seronegative.

The chain is built from TRBV6-1 and TRBJ2-7, with D tentatively TRBD2 (5 bases). Looked up from germline, CDR1 is MNHNS and CDR2 is SASEGT. The CDR3 totals 15 residues. V gave up 3 bases and J gave up 0 bases, with 12 bases separating them. The CDR3 DNA is TGTGCCAGCAGTGATACGCGGGTTATCTCCTACGAGCAGTACTTC. Its protein product is CASSDTRVISYEQYF.

The rearrangement links TRBV5-1 to TRBJ2-3; D unclear. From germline, CDR1 is SGHRS and CDR2 YFSETQ. V was trimmed by 4 bases and J by 0 bases, leaving 6 bases between them. This CDR3 spans 13 amino acids. CDR3 residues: CASSESSTDTQYF. The DNA of the CDR3 is TGCGCCAGCAGCGAGTCGAGCACAGATACGCAGTATTTT.

The sample holds a few counts of this clone. The V and J genes are TRBV15 and TRBJ1-4; D is ambiguous. The V gene's germline CDR1 is LNHNV and CDR2 YYDKDF (reference sequence). V lost 0 bases and J lost 1, with 6 bases in between. The CDR3 extends over 15 amino acids. DNA of the CDR3: TGTGCCACCAGCAGAGATCTCGGAACTAATGAAAAACTGTTTTTT. Residues: CATSRDLGTNEKLFF.

This clone was recorded a few times. The chain has TRBV2 and TRBJ1-4; 7 bases line up with TRBD1. Germline CDR1 and CDR2: SNHLY and FYNNEI. Unmatched junction bases numbered 13, after V lost 4 bases and J lost 8 bases. This CDR3 has 16 amino acids. The CDR3 reads CASSVSEGADREKLFF. The CDR3 bases are TGTGCCAGCAGTGTCTCGGAGGGGGCTGATAGGGAAAAACTGTTTTTT.

This clone was recorded once. The chain links TRBV4-1 to TRBJ1-5, with 8 bases that match TRBD1. Germline V gene lookup returns CDR1 MGHRA and CDR2 YSYEKL. The J segment lost 2 bases and the V segment lost 1 base, leaving 1 base of the junction unmatched. This CDR3 is built from 15 residues. Here the CDR3 reads CASSQAGQGNQPQHF. CDR3 DNA sequence: TGCGCCAGCAGCCAAGCGGGACAGGGCAATCAGCCCCAGCATTTT.

Comment on this clone: The identical CDR3 is also encoded by other nucleotide sequences in the sample. This chain joins TRBV4-2 and TRBJ2-1; perhaps TRBD2 as D (6 bases). The V gene's germline CDR1 is LGHNA and CDR2 YNFKEQ. V lost 2 bases, J lost 2 bases, and 16 bases lay in between. The length of the CDR3 is 17 residues. CDR3 nucleotide sequence: TGTGCCAGCAGCCAAACCCGAGGGACTTTGGCCTACAATGAGCAGTTCTTC. This sequence encodes CASSQTRGTLAYNEQFF.

The CDR3 here is CASSEPTGFDEQFF. In nucleotides, the CDR3 is TGTGCCAGCAGTGAACCGACAGGTTTCGATGAGCAGTTCTTC. The chain has TRBV25-1 and TRBJ2-1; D might be TRBD1 (6 bases). The CDR3 has 14 amino acids. Germline CDR1 MGHDK, CDR2 SYGVNS. Deletions cut 2 bases from V and 8 bases from J, with 13 bases between.

This clone appeared a few times. This sequence joins TRBV5-1 and TRBJ2-2; D perhaps matches TRBD1 (5 bases). The CDR3 totals 13 residues. V was trimmed by 4 bases and J by 2 bases, leaving 6 bases between them. Germline V gives CDR1 SGHRS, CDR2 YFSETQ. The CDR3 is CASSQGNTGELFF. In nucleotides, the CDR3 is TGCGCCAGCAGCCAGGGTAACACCGGGGAGCTGTTTTTT.

The chain carries TRBV7-6 and TRBJ2-3; TRBD2 agrees at 8 bases. With 1 base clipped from V and 7 bases from J, the junction kept 4 bases outside the gene matches. Germline lookup yields CDR1 SGHVS and CDR2 FNYEAQ. The CDR3 is 14 residues long. The CDR3 sequence: CASSLEASGHTQYF. The CDR3 region has the DNA TGTGCCAGCAGCTTAGAGGCTAGCGGGCATACGCAGTATTTT.

V and J are TRBV19 and TRBJ2-3, with D perhaps matching TRBD1 (7 bases). Germline V CDR1 and CDR2: LNHDA, SQIVND (reference sequence). The CDR3 is 16 residues long. V shed 4 bases and J shed 11 bases, with 25 bases lying between them. The chain's CDR3 is CASSNPGQGGQGGQYF. The CDR3 DNA reads as TGTGCCAGTAGTAATCCGGGACAAGGGGGGCAGGGGGGGCAGTATTTT.

V usage is TRBV28 and J usage is TRBJ2-1; D gene uncertain. The CDR3 runs 16 residues. V dropped 7 bases and J dropped 4 bases, with 20 bases sitting between them. CDR1 and CDR2 (germline): MDHEN, SYDVKM. CDR3 amino acids: CASTSSGARIYNEQFF. In nucleotides, the CDR3 is TGTGCCAGCACTTCAAGTGGAGCTAGGATTTACAATGAGCAGTTCTTC.

The chain carries TRBV7-2 and TRBJ1-2; TRBD1 agrees at 10 bases. The CDR3 extends over 18 amino acids. Germline trimming cut 0 bases from V and 5 bases from J; bases unmatched to any gene: 12. Germline V lookup: CDR1 SGHTA, CDR2 FQGNSA. CDR3 nucleotide sequence: TGTGCCAGCAGCTTAGCGCTAGCGGGACAGGGGAGTCAATATGGCTACACCTTC. It is translated as CASSLALAGQGSQYGYTF.

The CDR3 DNA sequence: TGTGCCATCAGTGGCCGGACAGGGACATTCACTGAAGCTTTCTTT. Its protein is CAISGRTGTFTEAFF. The V and J genes are TRBV10-3 and TRBJ1-1, with TRBD1 matching over 8 bases. The CDR3 totals 15 residues. CDR1 ENHRY and CDR2 SYGVKD come from the germline V gene. Germline trimming cut 4 bases from V and 4 bases from J; bases unmatched to any gene: 8.

This chain joins TRBV4-1 and TRBJ1-1, with a weak D call TRBD1 (6 bases). The CDR3 totals 18 residues. CDR1 and CDR2 from the germline V gene are MGHRA and YSYEKL. V gave up 3 bases and J gave up 3 bases, with 23 bases separating them. CDR3 nucleotide sequence: TGCGCCAGCAGCCATATTCAGGCGTTTACAGGGAGCGACACTGAAGCTTTCTTT. It translates to CASSHIQAFTGSDTEAFF.

V gene TRBV5-6 combines with J gene TRBJ2-7; 7 bases map to TRBD2. V was clipped by 4 bases and J by 4 bases; unmatched bases: 2. CDR1 and CDR2 from the germline V gene are SGHDT and YYEEEE. The CDR3 consists of 12 residues. CDR3 bases: TGTGCCAGCAGCATTAGCGGGTACGAGCAGTACTTC. As protein: CASSISGYEQYF.

This clone has a single count. The chain has TRBV6-6 and TRBJ2-1, with 8 nucleotides matching TRBD2. Germline V lookup: CDR1 MNHNY, CDR2 SVGAGI (reference sequence). This CDR3 is 12 amino acids long. V gave up 10 bases and J gave up 8 bases; unmatched junction bases: 7. CDR3 loop: CATGGGRDEQFF. The DNA for the CDR3 is TGTGCCACCGGGGGGGGGAGAGATGAGCAGTTCTTC.

The chain joins TRBV18 to TRBJ2-5; no clear D. The end of the DNA aligns better with TRBJ2-7, so the J call may be wrong. The CDR3 loop spans 11 amino acids. Germline lookup yields CDR1 KGHSH and CDR2 LQKENI. CDR3 region: CASSPGYEQYF. The CDR3 nucleotides read TGTGCCAGCTCACCGGGCTACGAGCAGTACTTC.

This clone was recorded only once. The CDR3, as DNA: TGTGCCAGCAGCCAAGCTACTAGCAGAAGCACAGATACGCAGTATTTT. The encoded protein is CASSQATSRSTDTQYF. V and J are TRBV4-2 and TRBJ2-3; D is perhaps TRBD2 (6 bases). The germline gives CDR1 LGHNA, CDR2 YNFKEQ. The CDR3 consists of 16 residues. The ends were cut back, 1 base at V and 0 bases at J, with 11 bases in the middle.

In its sample, this clone was seen once. The chain carries TRBV21-1 and TRBJ1-2; the table's D call of TRBD1 was not tested on the DNA. TRBV21-1 represents a pseudogene. This CDR3 is built from 18 residues. CDR3 bases: TGTGCCAGCAGGTCAGCCTTGGTTAAACAGGGTAGTGACTATGGCTACACCTTC. Its translation is CASRSALVKQGSDYGYTF.

The V gene is TRBV7-3, the J gene TRBJ2-1; 8 positions agree with TRBD2. CDR1 is SGHTA, CDR2 FQGTGA, per germline. V trimming: 2 bases; J trimming: 3 bases; junction bases outside the gene matches: 6. This CDR3 has 16 residues. The CDR3 spells CASSLLAGDLYNEQFF. In DNA, the CDR3 is TGTGCCAGCAGCTTACTAGCGGGCGACCTCTACAATGAGCAGTTCTTC.

This chain uses TRBV5-5 with TRBJ1-3; possible D gene TRBD1, 6 bases. The CDR3 is made up of 18 amino acids. Germline CDR1 reads SGHKS; CDR2 reads YYEKEE (reference sequence). V was shortened by 0 bases and J by 0 bases, with 16 bases between the two germline ends. Here the CDR3 reads CASSLVWGQAYSGNTIYF. CDR3 nucleotides: TGTGCCAGCAGCTTGGTCTGGGGGCAGGCCTACTCTGGAAACACCATATATTTT.